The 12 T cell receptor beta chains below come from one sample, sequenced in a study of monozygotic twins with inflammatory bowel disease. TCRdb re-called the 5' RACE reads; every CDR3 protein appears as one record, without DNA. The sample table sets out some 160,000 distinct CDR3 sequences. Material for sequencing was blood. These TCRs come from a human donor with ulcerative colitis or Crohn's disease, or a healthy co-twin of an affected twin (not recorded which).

The CDR3 here is CSAGRQGATNEKLFF. The chain combines TRBV20-1 with TRBJ1-4; TCRdb picks TRBD1, but there is no DNA to check that call. CDR3 size: 15 residues. In germline, CDR1 is DFQATT, CDR2 SNEGSKA (reference sequence).

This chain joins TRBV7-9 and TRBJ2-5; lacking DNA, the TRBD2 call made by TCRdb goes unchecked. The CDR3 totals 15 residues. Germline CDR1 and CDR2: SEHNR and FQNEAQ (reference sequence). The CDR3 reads CASSFQTSGKGTQYF.

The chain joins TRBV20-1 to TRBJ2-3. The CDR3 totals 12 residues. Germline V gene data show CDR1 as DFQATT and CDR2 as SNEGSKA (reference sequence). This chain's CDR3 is CSASLVADTQYF.

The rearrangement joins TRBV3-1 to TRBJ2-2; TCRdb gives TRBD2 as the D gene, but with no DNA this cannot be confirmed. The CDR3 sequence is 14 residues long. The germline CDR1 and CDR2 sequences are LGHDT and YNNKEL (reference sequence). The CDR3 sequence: CASSMAGNTGELFF. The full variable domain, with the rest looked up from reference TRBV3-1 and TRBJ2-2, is DTAVSQTPKYLVTQMGNDKSIKCEQNLGHDTMYWYKQDSKKFLKIMFSYNNKELIINETVPNRFSPKSPDKAHLNLHINSLELGDSAVYFCASSMAGNTGELFFGEGSRLTVL.

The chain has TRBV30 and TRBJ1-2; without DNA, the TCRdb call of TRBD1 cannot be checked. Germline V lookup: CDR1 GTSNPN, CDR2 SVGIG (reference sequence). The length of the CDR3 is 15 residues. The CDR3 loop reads CAWSRGSWEEGGYTF.

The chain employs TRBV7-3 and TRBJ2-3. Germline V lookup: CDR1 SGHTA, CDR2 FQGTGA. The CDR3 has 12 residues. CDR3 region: CASSSWTDTQYF.

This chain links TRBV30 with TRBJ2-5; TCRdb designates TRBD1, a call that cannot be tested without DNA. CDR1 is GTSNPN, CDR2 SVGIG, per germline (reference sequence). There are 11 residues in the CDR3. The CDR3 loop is CACGGAETQYF.

This CDR3 is CASSDQGQGLEQYF. The gene calls are TRBV5-1 and TRBJ2-7; as DNA is missing, the TRBD1 call by TCRdb cannot be tested. This CDR3 has 14 residues. In germline, CDR1 is SGHRS, CDR2 YFSETQ. Full variable domain (rest looked up from reference TRBV5-1 and TRBJ2-7): KAGVTQTPRYLIKTRGQQVTLSCSPISGHRSVSWYQQTPGQGLQFLFEYFSETQRNKGNFPGRFSGRQFSNSRSEMNVSTLELGDSALYLCASSDQGQGLEQYFGPGTRLTVT.

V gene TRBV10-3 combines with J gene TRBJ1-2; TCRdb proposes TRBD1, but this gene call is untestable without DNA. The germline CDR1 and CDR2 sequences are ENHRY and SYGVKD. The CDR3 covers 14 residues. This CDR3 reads CAISDRGGNYGYTF.

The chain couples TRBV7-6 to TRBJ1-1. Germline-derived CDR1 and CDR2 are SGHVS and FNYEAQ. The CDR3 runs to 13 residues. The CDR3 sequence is CASSPLINTEAFF.

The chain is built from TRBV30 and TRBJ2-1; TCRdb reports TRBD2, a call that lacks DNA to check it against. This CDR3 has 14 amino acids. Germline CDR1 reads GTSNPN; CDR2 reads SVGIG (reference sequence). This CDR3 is CAWNSGGWGNEQFF.

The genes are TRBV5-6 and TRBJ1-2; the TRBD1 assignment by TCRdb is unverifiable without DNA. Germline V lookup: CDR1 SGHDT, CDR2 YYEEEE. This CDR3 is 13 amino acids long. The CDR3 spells CASRNQGDYGYTF.